This T cell receptor (beta chain) was sequenced during a study of T-cell memory formation after mild COVID-19. The study's findings and limits: The appearance of some responding clones in pre-infection memory suggested that cross-reactive memory joined.

This clonotype was found many times. Its antigen is as yet unknown. TCRdb redid the calling of the 5' RACE reads with MiXCR, one entry per CDR3 protein. This sample has approximately 210,000 distinct CDR3 sequences, with under 30% found just once. V dropped 4 bases and J dropped 7; count of bases not matched to a gene: 8. The CDR3 length is 15 residues. V gene TRBV12-3 or TRBV12-4 combines with J gene TRBJ2-1; 9 bases are shared with TRBD2. Input material: PBMCs or a T cell subset sorted from them (not recorded which). The source of this sequence is an adult woman who had mild COVID-19 (a few samples of this study predate the infection). Cell type and time point are not known. The CDR3 DNA sequence: TGTGCCAGCAGTTCGGGCGGGAGGGCCATGAATGAGCAGTTCTTC. It codes for CASSSGGRAMNEQFF.